One T cell receptor beta chain is described in this entry. This clonotype was seen at least ten times. There is no known antigen for this receptor. No base quality information exists; no much larger clone differs at one position. The lymph node samples were taken from the axillary draining lymph nodes of breast cancer patients. The instrument given in TCRdb is Illumina HiSeq 2000. TCR beta chain libraries were generated through multiplex PCR amplification. High-throughput sequencing was used to analyze the amplified TCR beta chain products. TCRdb handled the public reads itself, with Q25 trimming in fastp and clone calling in MiXCR, and kept productive beta chains. Entries that share a CDR3 protein sequence are merged under the most common genes and DNA. This sample gives roughly 130,000 distinct CDR3 sequences in total; around 20% of them show up just once. The ten largest clones take up roughly 3.5% of the sample.

This record belongs to a study of breast tumors, draining lymph nodes, adjacent tissues (dated by TCRdb to about 2016). Context from the whole study: Breast cancer patients provided tumor, adjacent nontumor tissue and axillary lymph nodes, and the study compared the TCR beta repertoires across these three sources. In human breast cancer, the study set out to assess how tumor, surrounding tissue and draining lymph node repertoires relate to one another and whether T cells might be exchanged between them. General conclusions and limits of the study: The conclusion that tumor T cells originate in lymph nodes was framed as consistent with a hypothesis rather than directly demonstrated. T-cell repertoire diversity in tumors was found to be lower than in lymph nodes but higher than in nontumor tissue, and preferential V and J gene usage was observed. Tumor and nontumor tissue repertoires were significantly more similar in luminal-like than in basal-like breast cancer. The data were judged consistent with most tumor T cells deriving from the lymph node and then expanding within tumor tissue.

The CDR3 starts with the cysteine, ends with the phenylalanine, and has 19 residues. Only CDR3 DNA is held: 57 bases, read in frame from base 1. The V end loses 1 base and the J end loses 4 bases, and a stretch of 21 bases separates them. The CDR1 and CDR2 encoded by the germline V gene are SGHRS and YFSETQ. The sequence was obtained from a female donor with breast cancer. Some clones in this sample may be carry-over from other donors' samples. The sequence joins TRBV5-1 to TRBJ1-6; TRBD1 might be the D gene, on 5 matching bases. Specimen: axillary lymph node tissue. In nucleotide form, the sequence is TGCGCCAGCAGCTTGACAGGATCCTTCAGCCGCGTATATAATTCACCCCTCCACTTT. This translates into CASSLTGSFSRVYNSPLHF.